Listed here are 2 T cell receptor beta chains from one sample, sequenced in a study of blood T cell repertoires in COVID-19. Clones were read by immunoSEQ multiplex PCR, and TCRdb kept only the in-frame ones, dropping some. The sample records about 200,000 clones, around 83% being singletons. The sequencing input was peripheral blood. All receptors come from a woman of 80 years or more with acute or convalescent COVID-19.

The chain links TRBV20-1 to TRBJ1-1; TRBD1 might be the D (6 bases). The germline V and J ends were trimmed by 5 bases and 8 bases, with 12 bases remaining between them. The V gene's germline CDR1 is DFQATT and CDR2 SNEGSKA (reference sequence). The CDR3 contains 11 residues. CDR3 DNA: TGCAGTGCTGCACAGGGTTCCGAAGCTTTCTTT. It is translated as CSAAQGSEAFF.

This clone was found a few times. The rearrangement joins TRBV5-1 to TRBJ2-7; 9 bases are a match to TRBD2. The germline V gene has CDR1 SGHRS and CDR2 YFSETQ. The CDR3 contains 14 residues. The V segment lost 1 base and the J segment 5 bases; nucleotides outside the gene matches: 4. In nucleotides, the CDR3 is TGCGCCAGCAGCTTGATAGCGGGAGAGGACGAGCAGTACTTC. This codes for CASSLIAGEDEQYF. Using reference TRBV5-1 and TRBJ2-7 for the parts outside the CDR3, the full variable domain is KAGVTQTPRYLIKTRGQQVTLSCSPISGHRSVSWYQQTPGQGLQFLFEYFSETQRNKGNFPGRFSGRQFSNSRSEMNVSTLELGDSALYLCASSLIAGEDEQYFGPGTRLTVT.